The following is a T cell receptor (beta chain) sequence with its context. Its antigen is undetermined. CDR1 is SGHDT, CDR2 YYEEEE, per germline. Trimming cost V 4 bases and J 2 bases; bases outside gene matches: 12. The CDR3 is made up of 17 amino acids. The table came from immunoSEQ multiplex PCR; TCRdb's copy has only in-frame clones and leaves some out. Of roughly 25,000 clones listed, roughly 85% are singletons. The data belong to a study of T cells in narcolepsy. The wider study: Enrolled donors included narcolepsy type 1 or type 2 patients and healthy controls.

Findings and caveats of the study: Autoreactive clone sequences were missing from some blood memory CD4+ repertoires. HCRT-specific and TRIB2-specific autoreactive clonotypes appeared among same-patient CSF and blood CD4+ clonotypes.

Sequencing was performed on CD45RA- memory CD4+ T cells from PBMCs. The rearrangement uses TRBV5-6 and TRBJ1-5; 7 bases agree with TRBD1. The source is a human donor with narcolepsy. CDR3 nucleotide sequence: TGTGCCAGCAGCGCAAACAGGGGAAAGAGAGGCAATCAGCCCCAGCATTTT. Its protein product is CASSANRGKRGNQPQHF.